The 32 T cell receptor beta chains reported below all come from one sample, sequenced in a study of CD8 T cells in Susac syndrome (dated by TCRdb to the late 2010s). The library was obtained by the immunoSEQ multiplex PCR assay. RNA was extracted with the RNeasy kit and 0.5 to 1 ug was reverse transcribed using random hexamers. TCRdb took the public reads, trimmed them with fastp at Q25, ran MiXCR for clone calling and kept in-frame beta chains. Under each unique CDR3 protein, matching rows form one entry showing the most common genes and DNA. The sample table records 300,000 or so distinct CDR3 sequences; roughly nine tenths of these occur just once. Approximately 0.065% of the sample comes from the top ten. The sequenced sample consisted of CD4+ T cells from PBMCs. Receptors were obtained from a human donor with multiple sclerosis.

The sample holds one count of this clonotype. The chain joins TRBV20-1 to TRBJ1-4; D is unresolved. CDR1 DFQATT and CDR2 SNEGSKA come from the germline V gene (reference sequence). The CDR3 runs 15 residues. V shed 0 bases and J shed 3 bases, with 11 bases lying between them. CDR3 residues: CSARDSGSPNEKLFF. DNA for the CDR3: TGCAGTGCTAGAGATAGTGGCAGTCCTAATGAAAAACTGTTTTTT.

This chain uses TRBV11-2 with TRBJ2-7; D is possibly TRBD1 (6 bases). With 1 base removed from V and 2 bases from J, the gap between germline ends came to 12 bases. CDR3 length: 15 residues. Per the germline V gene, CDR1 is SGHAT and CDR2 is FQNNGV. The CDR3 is CASSLGGQGTYEQYF. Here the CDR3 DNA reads TGTGCCAGCAGCTTAGGGGGGCAGGGGACCTACGAGCAGTACTTC. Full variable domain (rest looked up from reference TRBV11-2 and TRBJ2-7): EAGVAQSPRYKIIEKRQSVAFWCNPISGHATLYWYQQILGQGPKLLIQFQNNGVVDDSQLPKDRFSAERLKGVDSTLKIQPAKLEDSAVYLCASSLGGQGTYEQYFGPGTRLTVT.

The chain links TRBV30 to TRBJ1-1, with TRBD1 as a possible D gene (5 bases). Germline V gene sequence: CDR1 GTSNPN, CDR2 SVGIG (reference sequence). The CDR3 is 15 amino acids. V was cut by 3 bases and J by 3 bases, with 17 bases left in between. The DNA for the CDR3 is TGTGCCTGGAGGGGGGTTGGGCGAACACACACTGAAGCTTTCTTT. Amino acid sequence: CAWRGVGRTHTEAFF.

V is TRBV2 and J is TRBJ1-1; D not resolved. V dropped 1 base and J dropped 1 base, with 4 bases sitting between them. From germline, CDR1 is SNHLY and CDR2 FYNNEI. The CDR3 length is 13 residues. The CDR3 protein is CASSEVANTEAFF. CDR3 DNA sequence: TGTGCCAGCAGTGAAGTCGCGAACACTGAAGCTTTCTTT.

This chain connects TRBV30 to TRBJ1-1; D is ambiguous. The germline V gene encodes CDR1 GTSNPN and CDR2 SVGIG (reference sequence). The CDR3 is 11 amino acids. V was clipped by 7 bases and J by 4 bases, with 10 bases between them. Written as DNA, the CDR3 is TGTGCCTCGGCGGGGTTCACTGAAGCTTTCTTT. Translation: CASAGFTEAFF.

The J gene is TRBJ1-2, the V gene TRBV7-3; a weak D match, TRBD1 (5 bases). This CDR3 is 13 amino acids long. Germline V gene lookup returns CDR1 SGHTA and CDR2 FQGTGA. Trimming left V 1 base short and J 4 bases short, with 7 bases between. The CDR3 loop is CASSLRGGYGYTF. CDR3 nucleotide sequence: TGTGCCAGCAGCTTAAGGGGGGGCTATGGCTACACCTTC.

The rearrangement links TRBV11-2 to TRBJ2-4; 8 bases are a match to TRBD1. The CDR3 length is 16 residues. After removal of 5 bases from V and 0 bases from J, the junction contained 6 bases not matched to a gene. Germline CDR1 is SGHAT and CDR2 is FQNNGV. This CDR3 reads CASSHRTGLAKNIQYF. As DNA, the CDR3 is TGTGCCAGCAGCCATAGGACAGGGCTAGCCAAAAACATTCAGTACTTC. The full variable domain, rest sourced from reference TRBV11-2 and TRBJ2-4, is EAGVAQSPRYKIIEKRQSVAFWCNPISGHATLYWYQQILGQGPKLLIQFQNNGVVDDSQLPKDRFSAERLKGVDSTLKIQPAKLEDSAVYLCASSHRTGLAKNIQYFGAGTRLSVL.

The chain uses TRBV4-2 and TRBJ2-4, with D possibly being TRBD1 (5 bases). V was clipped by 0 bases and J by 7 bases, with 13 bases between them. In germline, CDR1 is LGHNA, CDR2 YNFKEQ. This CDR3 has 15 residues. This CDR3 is CASSQDRVPRNIQYF. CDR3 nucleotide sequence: TGTGCCAGCAGCCAAGACAGGGTTCCCAGGAACATTCAGTACTTC.

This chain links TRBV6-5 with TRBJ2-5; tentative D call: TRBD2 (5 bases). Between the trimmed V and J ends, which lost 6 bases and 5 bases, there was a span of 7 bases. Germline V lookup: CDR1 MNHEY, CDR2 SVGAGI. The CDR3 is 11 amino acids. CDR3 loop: CASSTGETQYF. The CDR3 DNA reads TGTGCCAGCAGCACGGGGGAGACCCAGTACTTC.

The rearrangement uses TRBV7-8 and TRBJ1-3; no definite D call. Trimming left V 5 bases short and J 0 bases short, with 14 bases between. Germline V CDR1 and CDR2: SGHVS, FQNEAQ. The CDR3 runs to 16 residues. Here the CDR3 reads CASSQLVAVSGNTIYF. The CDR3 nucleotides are TGTGCCAGCAGCCAGCTGGTGGCAGTCTCTGGAAACACCATATATTTT. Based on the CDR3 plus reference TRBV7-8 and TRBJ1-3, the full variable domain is GAGVSQSPRYKVAKRGQDVALRCDPISGHVSLFWYQQALGQGPEFLTYFQNEAQLDKSGLPSDRFFAERPEGSVSTLKIQRTQQEDSAVYLCASSQLVAVSGNTIYFGEGSWLTVV.

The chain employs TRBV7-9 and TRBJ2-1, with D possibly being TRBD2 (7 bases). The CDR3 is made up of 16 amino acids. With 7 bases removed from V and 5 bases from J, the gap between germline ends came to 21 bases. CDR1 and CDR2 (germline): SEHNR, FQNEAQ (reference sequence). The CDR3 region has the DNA TGTGCCAGCACCCCGGGGGGCCTCAGAGAGGACAATGAGCAGTTCTTC. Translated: CASTPGGLREDNEQFF.

CDR3 sequence reads: CASSLLRTIPDTQYF. Here the CDR3 DNA reads TGTGCCAGCAGCCTCCTCAGGACTATTCCAGATACGCAGTATTTT. The chain joins TRBV6-2 or TRBV6-3 to TRBJ2-3; possible D gene TRBD2, 6 bases. Germline V gene lookup returns CDR1 MNHEY and CDR2 SVGEGT. Trimming removed 6 bases at V and 4 bases at J, with 17 bases between. The CDR3 extends over 15 amino acids.

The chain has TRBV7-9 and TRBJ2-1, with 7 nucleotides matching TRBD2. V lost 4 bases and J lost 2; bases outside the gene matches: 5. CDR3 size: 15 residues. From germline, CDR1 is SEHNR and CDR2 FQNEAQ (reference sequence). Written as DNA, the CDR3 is TGTGCCAGCAGCTCGCTAGCGGACCCCTACAATGAGCAGTTCTTC. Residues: CASSSLADPYNEQFF.

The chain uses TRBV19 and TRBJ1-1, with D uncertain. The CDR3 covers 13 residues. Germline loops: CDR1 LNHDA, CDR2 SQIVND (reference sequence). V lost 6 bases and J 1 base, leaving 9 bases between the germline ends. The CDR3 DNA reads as TGTGCCAGTAGGATCCAGGAGAACACTGAAGCTTTCTTT. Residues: CASRIQENTEAFF.

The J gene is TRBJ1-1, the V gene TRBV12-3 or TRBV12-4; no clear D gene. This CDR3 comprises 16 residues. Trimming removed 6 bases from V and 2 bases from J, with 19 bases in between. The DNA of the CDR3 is TGTGCCAGCAGCCCTCCCATTGGACGGAGAAACACTGAAGCTTTCTTT. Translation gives CASSPPIGRRNTEAFF.

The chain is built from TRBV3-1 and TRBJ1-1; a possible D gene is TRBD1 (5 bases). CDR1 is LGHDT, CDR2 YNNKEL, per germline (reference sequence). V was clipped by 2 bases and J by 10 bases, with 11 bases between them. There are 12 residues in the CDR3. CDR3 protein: CASSQTGRGAFF. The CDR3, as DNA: TGTGCCAGCAGCCAAACGGGACGGGGAGCTTTCTTT.

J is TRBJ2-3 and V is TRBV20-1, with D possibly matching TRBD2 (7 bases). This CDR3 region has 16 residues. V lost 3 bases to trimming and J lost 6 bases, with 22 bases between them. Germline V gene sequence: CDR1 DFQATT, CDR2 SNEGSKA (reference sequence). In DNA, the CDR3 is TGCAGTGCTAGGGGGGGGGACAACCAAGGAATCGATACGCAGTATTTT. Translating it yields CSARGGDNQGIDTQYF.

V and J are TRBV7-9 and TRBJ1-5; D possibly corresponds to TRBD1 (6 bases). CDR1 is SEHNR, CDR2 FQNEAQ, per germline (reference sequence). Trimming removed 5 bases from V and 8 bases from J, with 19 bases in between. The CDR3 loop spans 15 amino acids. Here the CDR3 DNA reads TGTGCCAGCAGCATCTCAACAGGGACTCATGAGCCCCAGCATTTT. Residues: CASSISTGTHEPQHF.

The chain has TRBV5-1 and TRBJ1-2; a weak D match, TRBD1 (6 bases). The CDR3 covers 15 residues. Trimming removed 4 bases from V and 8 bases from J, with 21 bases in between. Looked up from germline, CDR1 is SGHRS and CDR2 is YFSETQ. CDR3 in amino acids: CASSLQPGQGYGYTF. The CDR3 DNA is TGCGCCAGCAGCCTCCAACCGGGACAAGGCTACGGCTACACCTTC.

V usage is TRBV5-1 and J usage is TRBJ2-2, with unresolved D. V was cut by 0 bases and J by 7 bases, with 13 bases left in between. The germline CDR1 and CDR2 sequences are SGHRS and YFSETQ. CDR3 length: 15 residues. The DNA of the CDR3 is TGCGCCAGCAGCTTGGACGTGATCTCTGGCGGGGAGCTGTTTTTT. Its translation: CASSLDVISGGELFF.

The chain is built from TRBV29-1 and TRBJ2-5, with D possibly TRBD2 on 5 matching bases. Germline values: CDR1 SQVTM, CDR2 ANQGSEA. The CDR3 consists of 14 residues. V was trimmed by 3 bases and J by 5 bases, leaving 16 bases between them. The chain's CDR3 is CSVDGGSLGETQYF. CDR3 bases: TGCAGCGTTGACGGAGGCAGCCTTGGGGAGACCCAGTACTTC.

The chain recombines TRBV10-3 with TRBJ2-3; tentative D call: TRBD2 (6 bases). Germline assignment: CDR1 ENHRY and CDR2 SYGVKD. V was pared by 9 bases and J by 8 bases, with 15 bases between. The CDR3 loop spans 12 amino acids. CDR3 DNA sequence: TGTGCCATACTAGAGGAGGGAGGTACGCAGTATTTT. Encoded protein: CAILEEGGTQYF.

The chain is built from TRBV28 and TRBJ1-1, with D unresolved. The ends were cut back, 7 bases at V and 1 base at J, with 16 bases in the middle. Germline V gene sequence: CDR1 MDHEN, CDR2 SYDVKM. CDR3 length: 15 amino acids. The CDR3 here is CASTEWSGSNTEAFF. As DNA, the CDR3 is TGTGCCAGCACCGAATGGTCGGGGTCGAACACTGAAGCTTTCTTT.

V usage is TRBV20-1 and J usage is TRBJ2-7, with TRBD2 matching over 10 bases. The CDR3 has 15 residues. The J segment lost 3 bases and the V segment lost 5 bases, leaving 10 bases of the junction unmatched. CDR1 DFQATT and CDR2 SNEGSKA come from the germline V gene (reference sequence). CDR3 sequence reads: CSALLSSSGSYEQYF. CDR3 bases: TGCAGTGCTCTCCTTTCCTCTAGCGGGAGCTACGAGCAGTACTTC.

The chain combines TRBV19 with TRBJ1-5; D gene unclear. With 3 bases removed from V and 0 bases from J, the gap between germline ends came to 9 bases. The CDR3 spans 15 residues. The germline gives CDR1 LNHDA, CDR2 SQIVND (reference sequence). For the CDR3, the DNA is TGTGCCAGTAGTATGGCGATCTATAGCAATCAGCCCCAGCATTTT. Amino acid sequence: CASSMAIYSNQPQHF. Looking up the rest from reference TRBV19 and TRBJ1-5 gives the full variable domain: DGGITQSPKYLFRKEGQNVTLSCEQNLNHDAMYWYRQDPGQGLRLIYYSQIVNDFQKGDIAEGYSVSREKKESFPLTVTSAQKNPTAFYLCASSMAIYSNQPQHFGDGTRLSIL.

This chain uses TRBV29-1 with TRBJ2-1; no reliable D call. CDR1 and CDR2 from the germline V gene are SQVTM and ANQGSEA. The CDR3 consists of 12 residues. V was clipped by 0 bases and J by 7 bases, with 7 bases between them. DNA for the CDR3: TGCAGCGTTGAAGAAGGCCCGAATGAGCAGTTCTTC. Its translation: CSVEEGPNEQFF.

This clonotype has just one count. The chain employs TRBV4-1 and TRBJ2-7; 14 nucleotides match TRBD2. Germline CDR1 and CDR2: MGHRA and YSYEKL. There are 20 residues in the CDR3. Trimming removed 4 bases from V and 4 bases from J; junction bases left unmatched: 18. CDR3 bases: TGCGCCAGCAGCCCGATCGGGACTAGCGGGAGTCCCACCCTGTATTACGAGCAGTACTTC. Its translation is CASSPIGTSGSPTLYYEQYF.

For the CDR3, the DNA is TGCAGTGCTATCATGGGAGAAAAACTGTTTTTT. Translated, it gives CSAIMGEKLFF. V is TRBV20-1 and J is TRBJ1-4; D unclear. Trimming removed 4 bases at V and 8 bases at J, with 8 bases between. The CDR3 contains 11 residues. The germline CDR1 and CDR2 sequences are DFQATT and SNEGSKA (reference sequence).

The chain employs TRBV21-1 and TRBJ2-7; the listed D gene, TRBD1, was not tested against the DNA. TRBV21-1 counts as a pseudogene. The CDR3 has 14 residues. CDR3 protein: CASPTGHLSYEQYF. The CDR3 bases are TGTGCCAGCCCCACCGGACACCTCTCCTACGAGCAGTACTTC.

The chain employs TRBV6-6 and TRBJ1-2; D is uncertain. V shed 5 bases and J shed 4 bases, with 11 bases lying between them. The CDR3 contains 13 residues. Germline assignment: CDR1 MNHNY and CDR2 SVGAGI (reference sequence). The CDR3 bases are TGTGCCAGCAGTCCCCACGACATCTATGGCTACACCTTC. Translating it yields CASSPHDIYGYTF.

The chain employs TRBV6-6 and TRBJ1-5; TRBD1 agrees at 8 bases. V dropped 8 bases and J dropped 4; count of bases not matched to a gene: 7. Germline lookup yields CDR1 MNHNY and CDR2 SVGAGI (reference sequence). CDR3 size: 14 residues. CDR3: CASVTGGFNQPQHF. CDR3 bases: TGTGCCAGCGTCACAGGGGGTTTTAATCAGCCCCAGCATTTT.

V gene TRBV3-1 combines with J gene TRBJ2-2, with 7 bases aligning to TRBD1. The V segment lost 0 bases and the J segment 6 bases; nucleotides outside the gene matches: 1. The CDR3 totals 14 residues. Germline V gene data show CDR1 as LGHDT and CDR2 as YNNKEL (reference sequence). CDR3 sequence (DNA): TGTGCCAGCAGCCAAGAAGACAGGGCCGGGGAGCTGTTTTTT. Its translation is CASSQEDRAGELFF.